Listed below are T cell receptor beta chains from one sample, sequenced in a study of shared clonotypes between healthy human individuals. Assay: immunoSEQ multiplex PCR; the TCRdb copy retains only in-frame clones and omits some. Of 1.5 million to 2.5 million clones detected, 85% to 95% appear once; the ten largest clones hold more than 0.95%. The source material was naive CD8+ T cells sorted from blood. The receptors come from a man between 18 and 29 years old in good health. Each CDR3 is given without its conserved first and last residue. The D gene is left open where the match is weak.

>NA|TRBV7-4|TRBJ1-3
ASSLDRPSGNTIY
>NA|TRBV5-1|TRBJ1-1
ASSLPEGSEAF
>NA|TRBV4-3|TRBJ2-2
ASSQDLANTGELF
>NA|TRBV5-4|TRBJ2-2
ASARTDNTGELF
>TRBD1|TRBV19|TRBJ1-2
ASSTGDRGGGYT
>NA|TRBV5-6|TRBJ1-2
ASSLAPGAMGGYT
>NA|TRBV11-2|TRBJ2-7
ASSLGPKYYEQY
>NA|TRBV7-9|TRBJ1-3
ASSWGTLKAGNTIY
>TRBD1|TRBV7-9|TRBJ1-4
ASSDPGQGNEKLF
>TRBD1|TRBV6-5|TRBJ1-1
ASSSQGSTEAF
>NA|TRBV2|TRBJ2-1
ASTSRGVGLNEQF
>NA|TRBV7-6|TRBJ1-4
ASSRGGAEKLF
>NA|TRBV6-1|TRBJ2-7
ASSPHHQSNYEQY
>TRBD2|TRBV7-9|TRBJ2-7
ASSLSGEGYEQY
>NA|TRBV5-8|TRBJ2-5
ASRPPAEETQY
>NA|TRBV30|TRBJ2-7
AWNLGPGEQY
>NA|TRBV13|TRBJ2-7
ASSLVGDSFSYEQY
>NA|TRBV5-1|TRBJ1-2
ASSLTGGVVTNYGYT
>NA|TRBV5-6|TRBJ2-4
ASSSVEVGAGDIQY
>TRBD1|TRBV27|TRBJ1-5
ASSLKGGQGPQPQH
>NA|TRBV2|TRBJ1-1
ASSRKGENTEAF
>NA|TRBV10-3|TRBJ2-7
AISGQGRYYEQY
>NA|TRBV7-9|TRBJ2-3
ASQYSATDTQY
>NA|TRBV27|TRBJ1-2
ASSSLDTGGAGHYGYT
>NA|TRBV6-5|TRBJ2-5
ASSATGFQETQY
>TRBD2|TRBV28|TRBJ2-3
ASSFWLAGGEATDTQY
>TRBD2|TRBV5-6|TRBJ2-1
ASSSEGGGQGYEQF
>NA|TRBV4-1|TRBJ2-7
ASSQERSLGEQY
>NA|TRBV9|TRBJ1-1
ASTWAHWKNTEAF
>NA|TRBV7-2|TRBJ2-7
ATQIAGFYEQY
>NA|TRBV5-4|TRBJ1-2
ASSTNLQVYT